The 9 T cell receptor beta chains in this list originate from one sample, sequenced in a study of control samples from healthy donors and cancer patients. Generated by immunoSEQ multiplex PCR, the TCRdb table keeps only in-frame clones and is missing some. The sample has some 140,000 clones; around nine tenths are singletons. Input material: blood. These receptors all stem from a man in his thirties or forties in good health.

The rearrangement uses TRBV5-5 and TRBJ1-1; D ambiguous. CDR1 and CDR2 from the germline V gene are SGHKS and YYEKEE (reference sequence). CDR3 length: 13 residues. Between the trimmed V and J ends, which lost 1 base and 4 bases, there was a span of 8 bases. The CDR3 loop reads CASSLTVATEAFF. In DNA, the CDR3 is TGTGCCAGCAGCTTGACAGTAGCCACTGAAGCTTTCTTT. The full variable domain, in which reference TRBV5-5 and TRBJ1-1 provide the parts outside the CDR3, is DAGVTQSPTHLIKTRGQQVTLRCSPISGHKSVSWYQQVLGQGPQFIFQYYEKEERGRGNFPDRFSARQFPNYSSELNVNALLLGDSALYLCASSLTVATEAFFGQGTRLTVV.

This clone appeared a few times. This sequence joins TRBV12-3 or TRBV12-4 and TRBJ1-4; D gene unclear. The CDR3 has 13 amino acids. The V and J ends lost 3 bases and 4 bases respectively, with 6 bases between them. This chain's CDR3 is CASSFQFNEKLFF. Written as DNA, the CDR3 is TGTGCCAGCAGTTTTCAGTTTAATGAAAAACTGTTTTTT.

In regard to this clone: This specimen includes other DNA sequences encoding the same CDR3. The J gene is TRBJ2-7, the V gene TRBV2, with 12 bases aligning to TRBD2. This CDR3 has 13 residues. Trimming took 8 bases from V and 3 from J; bases not matched to a gene: 2. Per the germline V gene, CDR1 is SNHLY and CDR2 is FYNNEI. The CDR3 DNA follows: TGTGCCAGCTCGACTAGCGGGAGCTACGAGCAGTACTTC. This sequence encodes CASSTSGSYEQYF.

This sequence joins TRBV19 and TRBJ2-3; the match to TRBD2 covers 8 bases. Unmatched junction bases numbered 13, after V lost 7 bases and J lost 1 base. Germline V gene sequence: CDR1 LNHDA, CDR2 SQIVND (reference sequence). The CDR3 is made up of 17 amino acids. CDR3 DNA: TGTGCCAGTACCCGAACCCGAGCGGGAGCTGGCACAGATACGCAGTATTTT. It specifies CASTRTRAGAGTDTQYF.

The chain links TRBV5-1 to TRBJ2-6; D gene ambiguous. Trimming shortened V by 0 bases and J by 0 bases, and 10 bases separated the two germline ends. This CDR3 spans 17 amino acids. CDR1 and CDR2 from the germline V gene are SGHRS and YFSETQ. The DNA for the CDR3 is TGCGCCAGCAGCTTGGTCGGACCTATCTCTGGGGCCAACGTCCTGACTTTC. This translates into CASSLVGPISGANVLTF.

This chain connects TRBV28 to TRBJ1-1, with a possible D match to TRBD1 (5 bases). From germline, CDR1 is MDHEN and CDR2 SYDVKM. The CDR3 length is 16 residues. The germline V and J ends were trimmed by 6 bases and 4 bases, with 21 bases remaining between them. CDR3 in DNA: TGTGCCAGCAGGCCCGGGCTGAGGGGTCTGGGCACTGAAGCTTTCTTT. It codes for CASRPGLRGLGTEAFF.

This chain uses TRBV12-3 or TRBV12-4 with TRBJ1-2, with D unclear. CDR3 length equals 12 residues. The V gene lost 6 bases and the J gene lost 4 bases, with 9 bases spanning the gap. CDR3 sequence reads: CASRVQTYGYTF. The CDR3 DNA sequence: TGTGCCAGCAGGGTCCAAACCTATGGCTACACCTTC.

The rearrangement uses TRBV2 and TRBJ2-7, with 8 positions matching TRBD2. Germline CDR1 is SNHLY and CDR2 is FYNNEI. The CDR3 sequence is 13 residues long. J was trimmed by 4 bases and V by 5 bases; bases with no gene match: 4. The CDR3 protein is CASSPSGRYEQYF. The DNA for the CDR3 is TGTGCCAGCAGTCCTAGCGGGCGATACGAGCAGTACTTC.

The chain is built from TRBV6-1 and TRBJ2-1; D is unclear. CDR1 and CDR2 from the germline V gene are MNHNS and SASEGT. The CDR3 runs 16 residues. V lost 4 bases and J lost 0, with 13 bases in between. The CDR3 loop reads CASSAGHLSSYNEQFF. The CDR3 bases are TGTGCCAGCAGTGCTGGGCACCTGAGCTCCTACAATGAGCAGTTCTTC.